This TCR beta chain was obtained from a study of T cell repertoires in cytomegalovirus infection. TCRdb analysed the reads with MiXCR anew, one entry per CDR3 protein. The sample yields approximately 260,000 distinct CDR3 sequences, about 15% seen once. Looked up from germline, CDR1 is SGHVS and CDR2 is FNYEAQ. The V and J ends lost 5 bases and 0 bases, in that order; junction bases with no gene match: 4. This CDR3 comprises 15 residues. This clonotype appeared many times. Its antigen is not identified. Overall study findings and caveats: In two of eight donors, the top clonotype was HLA-C-restricted CMV-specific.

This TCR derives from a human donor in good health (CMV status not recorded). Some clones in this sample may be carry-over from other donors' samples. The sample taken for sequencing was CD8+ T cells from PBMCs. The chain links TRBV7-6 to TRBJ2-1, with TRBD1 matching 7 bases. CDR3 sequence reads: CASSQQGSSYNEQFF. CDR3 DNA: TGTGCCAGCAGCCAACAGGGGAGCTCCTACAATGAGCAGTTCTTC.